This TCR beta chain stems from a study of OX40 agonist ivuxolimab in advanced cancers. In the study overall: Checkpoint inhibitors had been given previously to 40% of patients. Overall study results and limits: Within 6 weeks, CD4+ and CD8+ blood T cells expanded clonally at 0.1 to 3.0 mg/kg.

On this clone: The antigen is unknown.

Blood specimens came from baseline, cycle 4 day 1, and cycle 7 day 1. In germline, CDR1 is MDHEN, CDR2 SYDVKM. The CDR3 is made up of 20 amino acids. V shed 5 bases, J shed 4 bases, and the junction held 18 bases outside the gene matches. Libraries were prepared by immunoSEQ multiplex PCR; TCRdb keeps only in-frame clonotypes and omits some of them. The data show tens of thousands of clones, roughly 84% seen once. V and J are TRBV28 and TRBJ2-1; TRBD2 aligns across 12 bases. The source is an adult with an advanced solid tumor such as melanoma, head and neck, liver or kidney cancer. The material sequenced was CD4+ or CD8+ T cells sorted from blood, taken in a trial of the OX40 agonist ivuxolimab. This CDR3 reads CASSPLAWGTSGLTYNEQFF. The CDR3 DNA is TGTGCCAGCAGTCCCCTAGCGTGGGGGACTAGCGGGTTGACATACAATGAGCAGTTCTTC.